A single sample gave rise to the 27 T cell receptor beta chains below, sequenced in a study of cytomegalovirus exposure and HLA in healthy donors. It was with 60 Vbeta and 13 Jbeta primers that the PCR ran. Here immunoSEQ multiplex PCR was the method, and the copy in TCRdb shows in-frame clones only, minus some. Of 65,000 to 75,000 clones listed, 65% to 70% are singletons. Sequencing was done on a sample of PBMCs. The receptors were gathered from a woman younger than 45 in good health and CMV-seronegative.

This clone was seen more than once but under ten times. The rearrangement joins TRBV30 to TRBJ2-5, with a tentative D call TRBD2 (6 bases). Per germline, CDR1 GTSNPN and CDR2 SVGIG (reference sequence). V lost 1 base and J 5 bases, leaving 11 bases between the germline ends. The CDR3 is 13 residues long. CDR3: CAWSAGERETQYF. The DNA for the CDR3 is TGTGCCTGGAGTGCGGGAGAGCGGGAGACCCAGTACTTC.

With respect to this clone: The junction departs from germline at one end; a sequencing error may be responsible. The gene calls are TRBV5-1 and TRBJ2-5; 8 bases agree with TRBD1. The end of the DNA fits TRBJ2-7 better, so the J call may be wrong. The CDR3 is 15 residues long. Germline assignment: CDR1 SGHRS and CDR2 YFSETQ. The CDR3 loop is CASSLVGQASYEQYF. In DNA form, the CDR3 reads TGTGCCAGCAGCCTTGTGGGACAGGCTTCCTACGAGCAGTACTTC.

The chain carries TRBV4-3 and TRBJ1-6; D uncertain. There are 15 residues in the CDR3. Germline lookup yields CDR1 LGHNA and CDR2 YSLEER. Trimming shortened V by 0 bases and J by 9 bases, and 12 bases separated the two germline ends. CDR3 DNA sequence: TGCGCCAGCAGCCAAGAAGTACGGGGTTTTTCACCCCTCCACTTT. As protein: CASSQEVRGFSPLHF.

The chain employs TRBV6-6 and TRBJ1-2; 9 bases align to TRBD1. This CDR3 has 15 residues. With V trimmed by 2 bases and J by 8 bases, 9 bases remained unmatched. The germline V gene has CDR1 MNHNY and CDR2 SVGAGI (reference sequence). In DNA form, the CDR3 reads TGTGCCAGCAGTTACGTGACAGGGGGACAGAGGGGCTACACCTTC. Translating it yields CASSYVTGGQRGYTF.

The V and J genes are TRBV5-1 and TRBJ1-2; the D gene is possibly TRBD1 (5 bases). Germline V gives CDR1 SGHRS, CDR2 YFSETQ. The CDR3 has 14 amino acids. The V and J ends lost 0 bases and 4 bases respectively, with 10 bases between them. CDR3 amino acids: CASSLGMGPYGYTF. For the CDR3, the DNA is TGCGCCAGCAGCTTGGGGATGGGGCCCTATGGCTACACCTTC.

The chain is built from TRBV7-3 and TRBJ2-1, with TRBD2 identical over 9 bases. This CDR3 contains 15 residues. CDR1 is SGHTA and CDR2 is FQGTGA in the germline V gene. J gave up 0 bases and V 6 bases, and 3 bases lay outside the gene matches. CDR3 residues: CASRPAGGSYNEQFF. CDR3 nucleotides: TGTGCCAGCAGACCAGCGGGAGGCTCCTACAATGAGCAGTTCTTC.

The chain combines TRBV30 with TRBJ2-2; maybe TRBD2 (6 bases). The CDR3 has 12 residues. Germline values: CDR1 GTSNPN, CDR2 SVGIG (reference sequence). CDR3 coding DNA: TGTGGGCTCGGGGGAAGGGCCGGGGAGCTGTTTTTT. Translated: CGLGGRAGELFF.

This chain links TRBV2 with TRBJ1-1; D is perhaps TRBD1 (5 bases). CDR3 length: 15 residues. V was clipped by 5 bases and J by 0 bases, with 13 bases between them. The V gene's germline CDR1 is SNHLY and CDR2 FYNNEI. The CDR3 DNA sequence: TGTGCCAGCAGTTGGGGGGGAGGGGTGAACACTGAAGCTTTCTTT. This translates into CASSWGGGVNTEAFF.

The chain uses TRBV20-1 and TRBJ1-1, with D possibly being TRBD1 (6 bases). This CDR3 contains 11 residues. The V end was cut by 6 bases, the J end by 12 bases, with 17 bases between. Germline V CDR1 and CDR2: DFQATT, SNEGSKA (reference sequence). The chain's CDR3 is CSAFHRTDTFF. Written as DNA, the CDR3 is TGCAGTGCCTTCCACCGGACAGATACTTTCTTT.

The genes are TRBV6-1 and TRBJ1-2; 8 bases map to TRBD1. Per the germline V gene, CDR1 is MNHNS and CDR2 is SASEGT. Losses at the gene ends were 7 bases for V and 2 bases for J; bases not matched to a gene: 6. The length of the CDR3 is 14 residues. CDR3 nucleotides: TGTGCCAGCACCCAGAGGACAGGGAACTATGGCTACACCTTC. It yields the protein CASTQRTGNYGYTF.

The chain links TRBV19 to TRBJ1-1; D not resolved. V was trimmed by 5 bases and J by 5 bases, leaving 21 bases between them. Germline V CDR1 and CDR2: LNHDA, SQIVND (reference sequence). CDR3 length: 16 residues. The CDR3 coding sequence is TGTGCCAGTAGTCGCCGAAGCCAAATACACGGGACTGAAGCTTTCTTT. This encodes CASSRRSQIHGTEAFF.

The CDR3 region has the DNA TGTGCCAGCAGCTTAGCGTCGGGTGGCTACACCTTC. Protein sequence: CASSLASGGYTF. This chain joins TRBV7-2 and TRBJ1-2; D is ambiguous. Looked up from germline, CDR1 is SGHTA and CDR2 is FQGNSA. Trimming took off 0 bases at V and 7 bases at J, with 6 bases between the two ends. The CDR3 contains 12 residues. Full variable domain (outside the CDR3, taken from reference TRBV7-2 and TRBJ1-2): GAGVSQSPSNKVTEKGKDVELRCDPISGHTALYWYRQSLGQGLEFLIYFQGNSAPDKSGLPSDRFSAERTGGSVSTLTIQRTQQEDSAVYLCASSLASGGYTFGSGTRLTVV.

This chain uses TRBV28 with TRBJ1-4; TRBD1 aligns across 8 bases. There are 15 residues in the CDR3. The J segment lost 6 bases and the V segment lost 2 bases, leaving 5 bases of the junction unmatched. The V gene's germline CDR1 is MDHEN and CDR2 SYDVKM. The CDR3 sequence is CASSLGQGTDEKLFF. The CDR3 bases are TGTGCCAGCAGTTTAGGACAGGGCACTGATGAAAAACTGTTTTTT.

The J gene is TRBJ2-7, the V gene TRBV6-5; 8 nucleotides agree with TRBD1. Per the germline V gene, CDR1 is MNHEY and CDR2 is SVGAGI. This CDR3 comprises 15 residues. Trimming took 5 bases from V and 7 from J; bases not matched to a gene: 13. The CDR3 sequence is CASSNLRTGSREQYF. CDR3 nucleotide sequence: TGTGCCAGCAGTAACCTCCGGACAGGGTCAAGGGAGCAGTACTTC.

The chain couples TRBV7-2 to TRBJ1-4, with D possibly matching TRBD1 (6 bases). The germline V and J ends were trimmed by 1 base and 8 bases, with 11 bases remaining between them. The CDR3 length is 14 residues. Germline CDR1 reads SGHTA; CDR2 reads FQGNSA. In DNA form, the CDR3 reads TGTGCCAGCAGCTTAGAAGGGACAAAAGAAAAACTGTTTTTT. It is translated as CASSLEGTKEKLFF.

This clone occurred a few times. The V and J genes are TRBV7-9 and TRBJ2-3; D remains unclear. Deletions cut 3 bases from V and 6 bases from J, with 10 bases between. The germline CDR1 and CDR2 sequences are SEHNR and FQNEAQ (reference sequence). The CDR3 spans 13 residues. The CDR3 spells CASSFGSGDTQYF. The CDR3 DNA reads TGTGCCAGCAGCTTCGGGTCTGGGGATACGCAGTATTTT. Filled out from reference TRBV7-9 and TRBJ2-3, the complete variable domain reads DTGVSQNPRHKITKRGQNVTFRCDPISEHNRLYWYRQTLGQGPEFLTYFQNEAQLEKSRLLSDRFSAERPKGSFSTLEIQRTEQGDSAMYLCASSFGSGDTQYFGPGTRLTVL.

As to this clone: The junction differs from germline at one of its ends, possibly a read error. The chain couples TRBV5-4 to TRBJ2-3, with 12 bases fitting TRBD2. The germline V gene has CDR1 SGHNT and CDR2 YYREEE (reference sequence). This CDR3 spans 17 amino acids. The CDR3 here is CASSQDPLAGGEDTQYF. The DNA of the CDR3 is TGCGCCAGCAGCCAAGATCCACTAGCGGGGGGTGAAGATACGCAGTATTTT.

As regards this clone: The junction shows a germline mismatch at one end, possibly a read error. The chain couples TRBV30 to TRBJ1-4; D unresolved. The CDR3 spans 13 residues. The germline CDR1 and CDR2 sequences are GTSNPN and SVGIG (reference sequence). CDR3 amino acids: CAWSGGPNDKLFF. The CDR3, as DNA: TGTGCCTGGAGTGGAGGGCCGAATGACAAACTGTTTTTT.

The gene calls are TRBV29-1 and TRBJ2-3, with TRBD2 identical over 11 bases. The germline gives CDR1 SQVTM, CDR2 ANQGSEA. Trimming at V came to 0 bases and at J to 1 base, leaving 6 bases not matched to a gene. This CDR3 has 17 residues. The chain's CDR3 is CSVEEKLAGVRTDTQYF. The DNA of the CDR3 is TGCAGCGTTGAAGAAAAACTAGCGGGGGTTCGCACAGATACGCAGTATTTT.

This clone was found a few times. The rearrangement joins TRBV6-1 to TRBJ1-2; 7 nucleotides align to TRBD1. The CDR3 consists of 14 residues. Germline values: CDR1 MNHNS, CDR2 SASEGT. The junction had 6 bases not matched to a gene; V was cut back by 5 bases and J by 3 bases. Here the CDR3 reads CASSSLTGYYGYTF. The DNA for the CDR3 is TGTGCCAGCAGTTCCCTGACAGGGTACTATGGCTACACCTTC.

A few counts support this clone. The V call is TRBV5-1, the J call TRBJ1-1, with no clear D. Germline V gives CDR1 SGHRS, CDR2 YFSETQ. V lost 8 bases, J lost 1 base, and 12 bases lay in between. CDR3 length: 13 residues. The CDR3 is CASSASGNTEAFF. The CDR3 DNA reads TGCGCCAGTTCGGCCTCAGGGAACACTGAAGCTTTCTTT.

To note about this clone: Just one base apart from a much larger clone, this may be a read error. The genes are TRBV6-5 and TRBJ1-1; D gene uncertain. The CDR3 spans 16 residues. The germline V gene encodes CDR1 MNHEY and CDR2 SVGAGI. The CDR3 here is CASGYETGSMNTEAFF. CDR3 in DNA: TGTGCCAGCGGTTACGAAACGGGGAGCATGAACACTGAAGCTTTCTTT.

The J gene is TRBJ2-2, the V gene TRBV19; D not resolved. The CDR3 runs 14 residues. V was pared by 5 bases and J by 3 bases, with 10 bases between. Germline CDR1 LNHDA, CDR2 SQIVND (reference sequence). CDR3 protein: CASSPRQDTGELFF. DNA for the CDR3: TGTGCCAGTAGTCCCCGACAAGACACCGGGGAGCTGTTTTTT. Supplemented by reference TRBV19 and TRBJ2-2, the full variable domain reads DGGITQSPKYLFRKEGQNVTLSCEQNLNHDAMYWYRQDPGQGLRLIYYSQIVNDFQKGDIAEGYSVSREKKESFPLTVTSAQKNPTAFYLCASSPRQDTGELFFGEGSRLTVL.

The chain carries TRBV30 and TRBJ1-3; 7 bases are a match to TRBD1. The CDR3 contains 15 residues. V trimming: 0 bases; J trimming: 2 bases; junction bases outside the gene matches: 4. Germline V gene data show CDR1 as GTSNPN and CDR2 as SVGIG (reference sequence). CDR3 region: CAWSVTGFPGNTIYF. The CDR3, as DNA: TGTGCCTGGAGTGTGACAGGGTTTCCTGGAAACACCATATATTTT.

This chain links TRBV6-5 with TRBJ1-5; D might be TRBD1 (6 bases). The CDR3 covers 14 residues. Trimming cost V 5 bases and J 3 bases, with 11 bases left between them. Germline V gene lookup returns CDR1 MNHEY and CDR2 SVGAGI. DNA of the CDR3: TGTGCCAGCAGTGCAACAGGGACCAATCAGCCCCAGCATTTT. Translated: CASSATGTNQPQHF.

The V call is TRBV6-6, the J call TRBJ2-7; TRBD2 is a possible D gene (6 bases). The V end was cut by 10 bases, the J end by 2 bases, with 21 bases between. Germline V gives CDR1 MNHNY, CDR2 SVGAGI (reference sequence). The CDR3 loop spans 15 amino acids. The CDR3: CAISGRQVPAYEQYF. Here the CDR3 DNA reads TGTGCCATAAGCGGGCGTCAGGTGCCGGCCTACGAGCAGTACTTC.

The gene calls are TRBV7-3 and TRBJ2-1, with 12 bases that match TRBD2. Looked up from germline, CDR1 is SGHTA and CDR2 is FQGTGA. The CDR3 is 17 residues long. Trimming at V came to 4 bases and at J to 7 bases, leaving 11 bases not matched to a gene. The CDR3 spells CASSSTPGLAGGNEQFF. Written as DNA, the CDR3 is TGTGCCAGCAGCTCTACCCCGGGACTAGCGGGCGGTAATGAGCAGTTCTTC.